The TCR beta chain described here comes from a study of T-cell reconstitution after alpha-beta-depleted transplantation in children. Unique molecular identifiers featured in how the TCRbeta library was prepared. TCRdb passed the PCR reads through MiXCR, listing each CDR3 protein once. The repertoire holds fewer than 130,000 distinct CDR3 sequences, with about 9.3% as singletons. This receptor was identified in a human donor who donated a stem cell graft to a child with acute lymphoblastic leukemia. Material: PBMCs from the stem cell graft donor, obtained from the stem cell graft.

The CDR3 is CASSPGVSNTEAFF. Here the CDR3 DNA reads TGTGCCAGCTCACCAGGGGTTTCGAACACTGAAGCTTTCTTT. This rearrangement joins TRBV18 to TRBJ1-1; D unresolved. This CDR3 has 14 residues. From germline, CDR1 is KGHSH and CDR2 LQKENI. The germline V and J ends were trimmed by 2 bases and 1 base, with 8 bases remaining between them.